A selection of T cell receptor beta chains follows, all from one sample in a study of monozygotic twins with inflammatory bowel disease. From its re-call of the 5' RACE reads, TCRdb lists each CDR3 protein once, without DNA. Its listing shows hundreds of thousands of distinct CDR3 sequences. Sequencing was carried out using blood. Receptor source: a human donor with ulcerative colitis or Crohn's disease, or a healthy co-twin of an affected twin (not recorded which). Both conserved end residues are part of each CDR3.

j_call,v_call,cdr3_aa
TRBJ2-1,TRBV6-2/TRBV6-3,CASSRSGTSYNEQFF
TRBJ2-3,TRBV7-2,CASSLQLKTQYF
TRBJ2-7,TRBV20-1,CSARDKTSGLRPVSSYEQYF
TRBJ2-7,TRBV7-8,CASSSEDAYYEQYF
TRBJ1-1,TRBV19,CASSGQILGAFF
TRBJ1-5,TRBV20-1,CSARYGPINQPQHF
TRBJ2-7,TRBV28,CASRGWDSTYEQYF
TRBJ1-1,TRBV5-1,CASSWGRGGAQGTEAFF
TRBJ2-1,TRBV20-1,CSARDARRGRGSSYNEQFF
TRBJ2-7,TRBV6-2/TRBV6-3,CASIDQGSSYEQYF
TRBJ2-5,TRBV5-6,CASSLMSGGNQKTQYF
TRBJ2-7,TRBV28,CASSLGVTGPSYEQYF
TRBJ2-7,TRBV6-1,CASSSTSGSTYEQYF
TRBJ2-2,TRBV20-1,CSAPRLAGGTGELFF
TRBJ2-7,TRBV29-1,CSVPRQGNMDEQYF
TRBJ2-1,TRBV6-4,CASSALAGGYNEQFF
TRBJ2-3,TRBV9,CASSGHVGLSSDTQYF
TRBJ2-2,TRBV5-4,CASSLASGGSSNTGELFF
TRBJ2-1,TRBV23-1,CASSPPDGDNEQFF
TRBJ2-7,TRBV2,CASNKGILAYEQYF
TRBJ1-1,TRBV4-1,CASSQERSMLPTRRNTEAFF
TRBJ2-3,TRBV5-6,CASSIYRGLGTDTQYF
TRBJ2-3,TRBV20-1,CSARDARSTDTQYF
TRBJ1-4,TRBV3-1,CASSQRIPTNEKLFF
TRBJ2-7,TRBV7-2,CASGYRTGGSYEQYF
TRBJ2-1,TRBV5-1,CASSLLNNNEQFF
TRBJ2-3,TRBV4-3,CASSQDWAQGADTQYF
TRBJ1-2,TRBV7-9,CASSQSLDRDRGYTF
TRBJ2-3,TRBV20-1,CSAKWAGGVTDTQYF
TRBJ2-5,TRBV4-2,CASSQQQLVQETQYF
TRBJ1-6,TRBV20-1,CSAQGNNSPLHF
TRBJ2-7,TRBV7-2,CASSNPPAYEQYF
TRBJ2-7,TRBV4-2,CASSHGVGDSEQYF
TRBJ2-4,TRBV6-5,CASSSPISGGGNIQYF
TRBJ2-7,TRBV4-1,CASSQSEAGYEQYF
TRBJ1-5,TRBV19,CASSIVGSYSNQPQHF
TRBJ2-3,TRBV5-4,CASTHGDTQYF
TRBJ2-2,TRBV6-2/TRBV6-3,CASKRTTKRGPGELFF
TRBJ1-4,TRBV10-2,CASTPGQAERLFF
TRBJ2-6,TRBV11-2,CASSYLTGHPSGANVLTF
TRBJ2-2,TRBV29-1,CSVGLDTGELFF
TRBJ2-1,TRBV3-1,CASSQVLAGGPSYNEQFF
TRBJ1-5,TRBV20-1,CSASRSEANQPQHF
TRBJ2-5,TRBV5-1,CASSMRTSGEYETQYF
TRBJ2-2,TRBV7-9,CASRLSLRAYTGELFF
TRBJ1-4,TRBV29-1,CSVSPGLGGEKLFF